The text below deals with one T cell receptor beta chain. This entry is derived from a study of blood T cell repertoires in COVID-19. Germline V gene data show CDR1 as ENHRY and CDR2 as SYGVKD. V was cut by 10 bases and J by 1 base, with 19 bases left in between. This CDR3 region has 15 residues. Generated by immunoSEQ multiplex PCR, the TCRdb table keeps only in-frame clones and is missing some. Found here are 390,000 or so clones, around nine tenths of them singletons; the top ten hold about a tenth. This chain joins TRBV10-3 and TRBJ1-1; D might be TRBD1 (5 bases). The source is a woman in her forties or fifties who had recovered from COVID-19. Sequenced sample: PBMCs or T cells enriched from blood (not recorded which). The CDR3 protein is CATNRKGQTNTEAFF. The CDR3 DNA follows: TGTGCCACTAACCGAAAGGGGCAGACGAACACTGAAGCTTTCTTT.